This paragraph reports one T cell receptor (beta chain). The source of the sample is a study of control samples from healthy donors and cancer patients. J gave up 4 bases and V 4 bases, and 2 bases lay outside the gene matches. In germline, CDR1 is KGHSH, CDR2 LQKENI. The CDR3 spans 13 residues. Some clones are missing from TCRdb's copy, which holds only in-frame ones; the method was immunoSEQ multiplex PCR. The data contain 40,000 to 50,000 clones, roughly 83% of them singletons. This chain links TRBV18 with TRBJ2-5, with 8 nucleotides matching TRBD2. Sequenced: blood. This TCR was sampled from a man in his fifties or sixties in good health. Here the CDR3 reads CASSRGTRETQYF. The CDR3 DNA reads as TGTGCCAGCTCACGAGGGACTAGAGAGACCCAGTACTTC. The full variable domain, with the rest looked up from reference TRBV18 and TRBJ2-5, is NAGVMQNPRHLVRRRGQEARLRCSPMKGHSHVYWYRQLPEEGLKFMVYLQKENIIDESGMPKERFSAEFPKEGPSILRIQQVVRGDSAAYFCASSRGTRETQYFGPGTRLLVL.